The 11 T cell receptor beta chains below all came from one sample that was sequenced in a study of cytomegalovirus exposure and HLA in healthy donors. Primers: 60 Vbeta forward and 13 Jbeta reverse. The table came from immunoSEQ multiplex PCR; TCRdb's copy has only in-frame clones and leaves some out. In the table there are fewer than 100,000 clones, about 80% of which are singletons. The sample was PBMCs. The receptor set was obtained from a man aged 35-49 years in good health and CMV-seronegative.

The count of this clone is one. The CDR3 DNA follows: TGTGCCAGCGGGCTAGCGGGAGCCTCTAGCACAGATACGCAGTATTTT. Translation: CASGLAGASSTDTQYF. V usage is TRBV27 and J usage is TRBJ2-3; 10 bases fit TRBD2. The germline V gene has CDR1 MNHEY and CDR2 SMNVEV (reference sequence). CDR3 length: 16 amino acids. The junction had 8 bases not matched to a gene; V was cut back by 8 bases and J by 0 bases.

The genes are TRBV4-2 and TRBJ2-7, with TRBD2 identical over 8 bases. J gave up 3 bases and V 2 bases, and 6 bases lay outside the gene matches. Germline assignment: CDR1 LGHNA and CDR2 YNFKEQ. The CDR3 extends over 15 amino acids. The DNA for the CDR3 is TGTGCCAGCAGCCAAAAGTACGGGGGGGTCTACGAGCAGTACTTC. Amino acids: CASSQKYGGVYEQYF.

The chain recombines TRBV19 with TRBJ1-1; D remains ambiguous. CDR1 is LNHDA, CDR2 SQIVND, per germline (reference sequence). The ends were cut back, 5 bases at V and 0 bases at J, with 13 bases in the middle. The CDR3 extends over 15 amino acids. CDR3 region: CASSPYRNMNTEAFF. The CDR3 DNA reads as TGTGCCAGTAGTCCGTACAGAAACATGAACACTGAAGCTTTCTTT.

V and J are TRBV6-1 and TRBJ1-2; 7 nucleotides align to TRBD1. Germline CDR1 and CDR2: MNHNS and SASEGT. V was clipped by 2 bases and J by 4 bases; unmatched bases: 7. The CDR3 contains 15 residues. The CDR3 spells CASSEQQGIFYGYTF. The DNA for the CDR3 is TGTGCCAGCAGTGAACAACAGGGGATCTTCTATGGCTACACCTTC.

The CDR3 DNA is TGTGCCAGCAGTTCTCCTAGCGGGAGCTACAATGAGCAGTTCTTC. Translating it yields CASSSPSGSYNEQFF. This chain connects TRBV27 to TRBJ2-1, with TRBD2 matching over 10 bases. Germline values: CDR1 MNHEY, CDR2 SMNVEV (reference sequence). The CDR3 contains 15 residues. V shed 4 bases, J shed 3 bases, and the junction held 3 bases outside the gene matches.

This chain links TRBV28 with TRBJ2-5, with 12 bases that match TRBD2. V gave up 8 bases and J gave up 4 bases; unmatched junction bases: 5. This CDR3 spans 14 amino acids. CDR1 and CDR2 from the germline V gene are MDHEN and SYDVKM. The CDR3 spells CASGLGLAGETQYF. In DNA, the CDR3 is TGTGCCAGCGGCCTGGGACTAGCGGGAGAGACCCAGTACTTC. Full variable domain (missing parts from reference TRBV28 and TRBJ2-5): DVKVTQSSRYLVKRTGEKVFLECVQDMDHENMFWYRQDPGLGLRLIYFSYDVKMKEKGDIPEGYSVSREKKERFSLILESASTNQTSMYLCASGLGLAGETQYFGPGTRLLVL.

This chain joins TRBV5-1 and TRBJ2-5; D gene uncertain. The V gene's germline CDR1 is SGHRS and CDR2 YFSETQ. The CDR3 contains 11 residues. V was pared by 4 bases and J by 9 bases, with 10 bases between. The CDR3 region has the DNA TGCGCCAGCAGCCCCGGCCGGGCCCAGTACTTC. Translating gives CASSPGRAQYF.

This clone was seen only once. The V and J genes are TRBV10-3 and TRBJ2-2; TRBD2 is a possible D gene (6 bases). Deletions cut 3 bases from V and 2 bases from J, with 13 bases between. The CDR3 runs to 16 residues. The germline V gene has CDR1 ENHRY and CDR2 SYGVKD. CDR3 region: CAISELGGVNTGELFF. CDR3 DNA: TGTGCCATCAGTGAACTAGGCGGGGTAAACACCGGGGAGCTGTTTTTT.

The chain couples TRBV7-2 to TRBJ2-1, with TRBD1 matching 9 bases. This CDR3 comprises 15 residues. J was trimmed by 9 bases and V by 5 bases; bases with no gene match: 11. Germline V gene sequence: CDR1 SGHTA, CDR2 FQGNSA. CDR3: CASSPGTGINGEQFF. CDR3 DNA: TGTGCCAGCAGCCCCGGGACAGGGATAAATGGTGAGCAGTTCTTC.

This rearrangement joins TRBV7-2 to TRBJ1-4; 10 positions match TRBD1. Germline CDR1 and CDR2: SGHTA and FQGNSA. V was clipped by 3 bases and J by 8 bases; unmatched bases: 9. The CDR3 length is 16 residues. CDR3 amino acids: CASSFFLGQGVEKLFF. DNA of the CDR3: TGTGCCAGCAGCTTTTTCTTAGGACAGGGGGTGGAAAAACTGTTTTTT.

V gene TRBV4-3 combines with J gene TRBJ1-2; possible D gene TRBD1, 6 bases. Germline lookup yields CDR1 LGHNA and CDR2 YSLEER. V was shortened by 0 bases and J by 7 bases, with 21 bases between the two germline ends. The CDR3 runs 17 residues. CDR3 loop: CASSQDSVRQGPSGYTF. CDR3 bases: TGCGCCAGCAGCCAAGATTCGGTTAGGCAGGGGCCCTCTGGCTACACCTTC.